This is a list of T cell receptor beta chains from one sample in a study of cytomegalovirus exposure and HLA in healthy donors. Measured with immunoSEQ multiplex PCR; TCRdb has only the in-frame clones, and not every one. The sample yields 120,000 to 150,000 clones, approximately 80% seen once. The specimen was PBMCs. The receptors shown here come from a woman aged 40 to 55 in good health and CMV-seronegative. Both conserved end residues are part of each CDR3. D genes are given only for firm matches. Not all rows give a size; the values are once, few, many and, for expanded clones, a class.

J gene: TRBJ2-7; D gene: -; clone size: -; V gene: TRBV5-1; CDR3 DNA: TGCGCCAGCAGCCTGGGGACTGACGTCTGGGGCGAGCAGTACTTC; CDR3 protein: CASSLGTDVWGEQYF
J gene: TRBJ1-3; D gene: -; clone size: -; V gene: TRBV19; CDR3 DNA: TGTGCCAGTAGGGCTCGAGGCTCTGGAAACACCATATATTTT; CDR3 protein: CASRARGSGNTIYF
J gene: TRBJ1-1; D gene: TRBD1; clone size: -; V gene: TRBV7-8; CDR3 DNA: TGTGCCAGCAGCTACCCCGGGACAGGGGGGACTGAAGCTTTCTTT; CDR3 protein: CASSYPGTGGTEAFF
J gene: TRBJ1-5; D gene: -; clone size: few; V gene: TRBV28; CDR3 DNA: TGTGCCAGCACCCAGGCCCAGGGCCAAGGCAATCAGCCCCAGCATTTT; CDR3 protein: CASTQAQGQGNQPQHF
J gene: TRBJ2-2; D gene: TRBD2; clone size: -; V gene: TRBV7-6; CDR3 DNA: TGTGCCAGCAGCTTAGCGGCGACTAGCAGCACCGGGGAGCTGTTTTTT; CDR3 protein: CASSLAATSSTGELFF
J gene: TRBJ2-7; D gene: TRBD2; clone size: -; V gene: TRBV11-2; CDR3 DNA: TGTGCCAGCAGCACTACTAGCGGCGCCTCCTACGAGCAGTACTTC; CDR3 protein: CASSTTSGASYEQYF
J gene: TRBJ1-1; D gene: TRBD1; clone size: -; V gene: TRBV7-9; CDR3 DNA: TGTGCCAGCAGCTTAGCACAGGGGGTGGACACTGAAGCTTTCTTT; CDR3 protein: CASSLAQGVDTEAFF
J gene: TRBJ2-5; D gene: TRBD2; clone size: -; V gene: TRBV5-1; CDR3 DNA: TGCGCCAGCAGCTGGAGTTCCGGACTAGCGGGGGGTCGGGAGACCCAGTACTTC; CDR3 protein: CASSWSSGLAGGRETQYF
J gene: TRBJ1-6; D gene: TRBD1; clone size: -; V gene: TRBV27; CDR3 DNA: TGTGCCAGCAGCCTAGGGTGGACAGGGGGCTATAATTCACCCCTCCACTTT; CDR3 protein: CASSLGWTGGYNSPLHF
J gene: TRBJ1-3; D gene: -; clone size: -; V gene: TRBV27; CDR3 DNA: TGTGCCAGCAGTTCCGGGAGGTTATTAAACACCATATATTTT; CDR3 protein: CASSSGRLLNTIYF
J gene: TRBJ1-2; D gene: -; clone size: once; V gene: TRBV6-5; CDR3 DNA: TGTGCCAGCAGTTACTTCCAAGGAGCTAACTATGGCTACACCTTC; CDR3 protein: CASSYFQGANYGYTF
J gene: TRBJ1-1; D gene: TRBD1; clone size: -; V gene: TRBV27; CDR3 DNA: TGTGCCAGCAGTCCAACCTACAGGGGGTCAACTGAAGCTTTCTTT; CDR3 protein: CASSPTYRGSTEAFF
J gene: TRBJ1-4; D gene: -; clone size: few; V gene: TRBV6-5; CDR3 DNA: TGTGCCAGCAGCCGACAGCCAACTAATGAAAAACTGTTTTTT; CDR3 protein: CASSRQPTNEKLFF
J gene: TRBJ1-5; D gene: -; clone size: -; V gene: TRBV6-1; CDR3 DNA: TGTGCCAGCAGGGAGACCGTTGGGCCCCAGCATTTT; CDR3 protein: CASRETVGPQHF
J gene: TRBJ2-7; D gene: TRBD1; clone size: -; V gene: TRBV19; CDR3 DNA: TGTGCCAGTAGTACCCCCCGGGACAGGGTTTACGAGCAGTACTTC; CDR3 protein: CASSTPRDRVYEQYF
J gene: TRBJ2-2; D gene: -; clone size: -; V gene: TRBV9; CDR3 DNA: TGTGCCAGCAGCGTAGCTAGCCTGGCCACCGGGGAGCTGTTTTTT; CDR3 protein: CASSVASLATGELFF
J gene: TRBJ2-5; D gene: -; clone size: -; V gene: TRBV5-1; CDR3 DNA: TGCGCCAGCAGCTTGCCTAGAGGGAAAGAGACCCAGTACTTC; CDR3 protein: CASSLPRGKETQYF
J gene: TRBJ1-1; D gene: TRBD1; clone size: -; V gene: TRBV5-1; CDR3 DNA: TGCGCCAGCAGCTGGACAGGGGGAGGCACTGAAGCTTTCTTT; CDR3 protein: CASSWTGGGTEAFF
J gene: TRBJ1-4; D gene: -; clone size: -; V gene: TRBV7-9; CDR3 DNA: TGTGCCAGCAGCCCCCCGGGGAACAGACTCCACGAAAAACTGTTTTTT; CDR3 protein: CASSPPGNRLHEKLFF